This TCR beta chain emerged from a study of blood T cells in healthy people across ages. Points from the study as a whole: Higher diversity, along with more naive CD4+ cells, distinguished long-lived donors from aged donors.

The second PCR ran about 6 to 12 cycles with a sample-barcoded 5' primer and J-beta primers. TCRdb used MiXCR to reprocess the 5' RACE reads, holding one entry per CDR3 protein. The table lists about 930,000 distinct CDR3 sequences, 29% of them singletons. This clonotype was counted many times. Its antigen is unidentified. An end of the junction differs from the germline gene, which may be a read error. Germline CDR1 and CDR2: SGHRS and YFSETQ. This CDR3 is 15 amino acids long. The sample also formed part of further work on T cells of mothers and their children.

The chain uses TRBV5-1 and TRBJ2-7, with TRBD2 identical over 9 bases. The clonotype was recovered from a woman between 40 and 55 years old in good health. Sequenced input: blood. CDR3 sequence (DNA): TGTGCCAGCAGCTTAGCGGGGGTTCCCTCCTACGAGCAGTACTTC. Its protein is CASSLAGVPSYEQYF.